These T cell receptor beta chains were read from a single sample in a study of cytomegalovirus exposure and HLA in healthy donors. The protocol was immunoSEQ multiplex PCR, while the TCRdb copy is restricted to in-frame clones and leaves out a portion. The data hold 150,000 to 200,000 clones, with 60% to 80% observed a single time. Sequenced input: PBMCs. These receptors originate from a woman in her forties in good health and CMV-seronegative. The CDR3 runs from the conserved cysteine through the conserved F or W. The D gene is left open where the match is weak. For some rows the clone size is stated as once, few or many, or as a class when expanded; others skip it.

V gene	clone size	CDR3 length	D gene	J gene	CDR3 DNA	CDR3 protein
TRBV6-6	NA	13	TRBD1	TRBJ1-6	TGTGCCAGCAGTTACGAGGCGGGACAGCAATTCCACTTT	CASSYEAGQQFHF
TRBV7-9	NA	16	TRBD2	TRBJ2-1	TGTTCCAGCGGCGTCAGCGGGAGAGTCCGGTACAATGAGCAGTTCTTC	CSSGVSGRVRYNEQFF
TRBV29-1	NA	17	TRBD1	TRBJ2-3	TGCAGCGTTTCCGGGACAGGGGGGAAATGGGTAACAGATACGCAGTATTTT	CSVSGTGGKWVTDTQYF
TRBV7-8	NA	15	TRBD2	TRBJ2-3	TGTGCCAGCAGCTTAGTGGGCGGGGGGGTATATACGCAGTATTTT	CASSLVGGGVYTQYF
TRBV15	NA	14	NA	TRBJ2-5	TGTGCCACCAGCAGGCGGGGGCGTGGGGAGACCCAGTACTTC	CATSRRGRGETQYF
TRBV2	NA	15	TRBD1	TRBJ1-4	TGTGCCAGCAGCCGGGACAGACTAACTAATGAAAAACTGTTTTTT	CASSRDRLTNEKLFF
TRBV21-1	NA	15	NA	TRBJ2-7	TGTGCCAGCTGTAACGGGGGGCGTCAACACTACGAGCAGTACTTC	CASCNGGRQHYEQYF
TRBV11-3	few	18	TRBD2	TRBJ2-5	TGTGCCAGCAGCTCCGCGACTAGCGGGGGCCCTCTTCGGGAGACCCAGTACTTC	CASSSATSGGPLRETQYF
TRBV19	once	16	NA	TRBJ1-5	TGTGCCAGTAGTAGGGGGTCGGACTATAGCAATCAGCCCCAGCATTTT	CASSRGSDYSNQPQHF
TRBV5-1	NA	15	TRBD1	TRBJ1-2	TGCGCCAGCAGCTCGGGGGAAACAGGGGCTGGTGGCTACACCTTC	CASSSGETGAGGYTF
TRBV2	NA	13	TRBD1	TRBJ1-4	TGTGCCAGCAGGGCAGGGGGCGGTGAAAAACTGTTTTTT	CASRAGGGEKLFF
TRBV2	few	17	TRBD1	TRBJ1-5	TGTGCCAGCAGTGAAATCTGGGAGACAGGGGGCAATCAGCCCCAGCATTTT	CASSEIWETGGNQPQHF
TRBV6-6	NA	15	NA	TRBJ1-1	TGTGCCAGCAGTTACGGGTCGGGGAAAAGAACTGAAGCTTTCTTT	CASSYGSGKRTEAFF
TRBV4-1	NA	16	TRBD2	TRBJ2-7	TGCGCCAGCAGCCTTCAACTAGCGGGGGGCACCTACGAGCAGTACTTC	CASSLQLAGGTYEQYF
TRBV13	NA	15	TRBD2	TRBJ2-1	TGTGCCAGCAGCTTCGGCCTAGCGGGGGGGAATGAGCAGTTCTTC	CASSFGLAGGNEQFF
TRBV25-1	NA	17	TRBD2	TRBJ2-6	TGTGCCAGCAGAGTTAGCGGGGGAGCCTCTGGGGCCAACGTCCTGACTTTC	CASRVSGGASGANVLTF
TRBV19	NA	15	TRBD1	TRBJ2-7	TGTGCCAGTAGTGTCCGGGACAGCCCCGTCTACGAGCAGTACTTC	CASSVRDSPVYEQYF
TRBV4-3	NA	15	NA	TRBJ1-5	TGCGCCAGCAGCCAAGTTGTGCAGGTGGGTCAGCCCCAGCATTTT	CASSQVVQVGQPQHF
TRBV19	few	12	NA	TRBJ1-3	TGTGCCAGTAGTATCCGTGGAAACACCATATATTTT	CASSIRGNTIYF
TRBV28	NA	16	TRBD1	TRBJ2-2	TGTGCCAGCAGTTTCAGGGGGCTTTGGGTCACCGGGGAGCTGTTTTTT	CASSFRGLWVTGELFF
TRBV25-1	NA	14	TRBD1	TRBJ2-7	TGTGCCAGCAGTGAATGGGGACAGGCTTACGAGCAGTACTTC	CASSEWGQAYEQYF
TRBV30	NA	14	NA	TRBJ1-2	TGTGCCTGGAGGCCGAGGGGGATGACCTATGGCTACACCTTC	CAWRPRGMTYGYTF
TRBV19	NA	13	TRBD2	TRBJ2-5	TGTGCCAGTAGTAGGGAGGGTCAAGAGACCCAGTACTTC	CASSREGQETQYF
TRBV4-2	once	15	NA	TRBJ1-6	TGTGCCAGCAGCCAAGAAACCGGGGGTAATTCACCCCTCCACTTT	CASSQETGGNSPLHF
TRBV5-1	NA	16	NA	TRBJ1-2	TGCGCCAGCAGCTTGGTTCCAGGGGTCCTCCTCTATGGCTACACCTTC	CASSLVPGVLLYGYTF
TRBV20-1	once	11	NA	TRBJ2-7	TGCAGTGCTCCTAGATCCTACGAGCAGTACTTC	CSAPRSYEQYF
TRBV7-3	NA	13	NA	TRBJ1-2	TGTGCCAGCAGCTTAGGGCCAGGCTATGGCTACACCTTC	CASSLGPGYGYTF
TRBV7-9	once	11	NA	TRBJ2-3	TGTGCCAGCAACTCCGAAGGAGCGCAGTATTTT	CASNSEGAQYF
TRBV9	NA	15	TRBD1	TRBJ2-7	TGTGCCAGCAGCTTTGCCGGGACAGGGGAGTACGAGCAGTACTTC	CASSFAGTGEYEQYF
TRBV14	NA	18	TRBD2	TRBJ2-4	TGTGCCAGCAGCCAAGGAACTAGCGGGGCCCGTACACTAAACATTCAGTACTTC	CASSQGTSGARTLNIQYF
TRBV7-2	once	16	TRBD2	TRBJ2-1	TGTGCCAGCAGCTTACTACAGGCTAGCGGGAGGGTTGAGCAGTTCTTC	CASSLLQASGRVEQFF
TRBV5-3	NA	11	NA	TRBJ2-1	TGTGCCAGAAGCCTACAGAGTGAGCAGTTCTTC	CARSLQSEQFF
TRBV11-2	NA	14	TRBD1	TRBJ1-2	TGTGCCAGCAGCACGCGGACAGGTAGTCAAGACTACACCTTC	CASSTRTGSQDYTF
TRBV10-3	NA	16	TRBD2	TRBJ2-2	TGTGCCATCAGTGGAGGACTAGCGGGAGGATCCGGGGAGCTGTTTTTT	CAISGGLAGGSGELFF
TRBV19	NA	15	NA	TRBJ1-1	TGTGCCAGTAGTCCTCGACAGACCCCGAACACTGAAGCTTTCTTT	CASSPRQTPNTEAFF
TRBV4-2	few	17	TRBD2	TRBJ2-7	TGTGCCAGCAGCTTGGGGTTCGCGGGAGATTTCTCCTACGAGCAGTACTTC	CASSLGFAGDFSYEQYF
TRBV11-2	NA	15	TRBD2	TRBJ2-7	TGTGCCAGCAGCCCCCCGGGACTAGCGGGGGGGCAGAAGTACTTC	CASSPPGLAGGQKYF
TRBV6-5	NA	14	NA	TRBJ2-7	TGTGCCAGTAGGCGGGGGCTCAGCTCCTACGAGCAGTACTTC	CASRRGLSSYEQYF
TRBV7-2	once	12	TRBD2	TRBJ2-7	TGTGCCAGCAGCGTAGGGACTAGCGGGCCAACGTTC	CASSVGTSGPTF
TRBV19	NA	14	TRBD1	TRBJ1-1	TGTGCCAGTAGGCCATGGACAGGAAACACTGAAGCTTTCTTT	CASRPWTGNTEAFF
TRBV2	NA	16	NA	TRBJ2-6	TGTGCCAGCGGGGTGGGGCAACCCTCTGGGGCCAACGTCCTGACTTTC	CASGVGQPSGANVLTF
TRBV9	NA	16	TRBD2	TRBJ2-4	TGTGCCAGCAGCGTAGAACTAGCGGGGGCCAAAAACAGTCAGTACTTC	CASSVELAGAKNSQYF
TRBV21-1	NA	14	NA	TRBJ1-5	TGTGCCAGCACCCTTCTTTATAGCAATCAGCCCCAGCATTTT	CASTLLYSNQPQHF
TRBV5-1	NA	17	TRBD2	TRBJ2-3	TGCGCCAGCAGCTTGGCCGGAGCGGGGGGGCCTGCAGATACGCAGTATTTT	CASSLAGAGGPADTQYF